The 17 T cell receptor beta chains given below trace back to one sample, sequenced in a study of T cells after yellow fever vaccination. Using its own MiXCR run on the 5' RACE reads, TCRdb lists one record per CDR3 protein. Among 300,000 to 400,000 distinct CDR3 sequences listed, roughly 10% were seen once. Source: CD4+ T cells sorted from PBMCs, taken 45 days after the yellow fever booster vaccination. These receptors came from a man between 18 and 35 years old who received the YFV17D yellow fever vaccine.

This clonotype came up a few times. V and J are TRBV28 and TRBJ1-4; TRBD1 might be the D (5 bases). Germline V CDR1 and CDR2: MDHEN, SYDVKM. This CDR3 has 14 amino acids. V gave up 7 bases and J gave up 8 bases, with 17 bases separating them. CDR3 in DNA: TGTGCCAGCACCCGGGGGGGGGTGCGGGAAAAACTGTTTTTT. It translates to CASTRGGVREKLFF.

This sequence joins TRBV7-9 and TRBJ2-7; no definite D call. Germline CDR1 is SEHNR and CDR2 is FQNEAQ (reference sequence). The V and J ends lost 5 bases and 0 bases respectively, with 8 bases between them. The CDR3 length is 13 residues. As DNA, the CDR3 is TGTGCCAGCAGCGCCTCTGGCTCCTACGAGCAGTACTTC. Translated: CASSASGSYEQYF.

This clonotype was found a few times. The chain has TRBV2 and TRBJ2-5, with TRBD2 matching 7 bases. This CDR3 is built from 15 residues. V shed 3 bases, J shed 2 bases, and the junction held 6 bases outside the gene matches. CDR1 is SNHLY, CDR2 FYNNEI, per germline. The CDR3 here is CASSEGGKRQETQYF. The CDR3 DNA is TGTGCCAGCAGTGAGGGGGGGAAGAGGCAAGAGACCCAGTACTTC.

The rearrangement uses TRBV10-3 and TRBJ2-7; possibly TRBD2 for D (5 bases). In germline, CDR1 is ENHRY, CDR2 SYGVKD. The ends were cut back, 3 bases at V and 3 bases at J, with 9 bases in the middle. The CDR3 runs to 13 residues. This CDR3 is CAISDQRVYEQYV. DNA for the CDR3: TGTGCCATCAGTGACCAGAGGGTCTACGAGCAGTACGTC.

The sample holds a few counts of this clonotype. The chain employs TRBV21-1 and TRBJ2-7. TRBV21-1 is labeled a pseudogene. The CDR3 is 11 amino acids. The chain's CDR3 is CASSKCVRRRF. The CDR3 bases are TGTGCCAGCAGCAAATGCGTCCGCCGACGCTTC.

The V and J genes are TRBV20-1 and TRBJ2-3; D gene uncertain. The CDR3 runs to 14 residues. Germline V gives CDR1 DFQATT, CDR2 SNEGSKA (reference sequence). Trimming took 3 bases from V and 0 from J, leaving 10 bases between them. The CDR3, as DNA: TGCAGTGCTAGGTATACTTACAGCACAGATACGCAGTATTTT. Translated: CSARYTYSTDTQYF.

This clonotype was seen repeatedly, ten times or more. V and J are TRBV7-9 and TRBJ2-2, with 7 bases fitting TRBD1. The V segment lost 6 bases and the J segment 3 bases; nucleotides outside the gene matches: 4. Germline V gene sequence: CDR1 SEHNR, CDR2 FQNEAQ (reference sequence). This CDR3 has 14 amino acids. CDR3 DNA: TGTGCCAGCAGTTACGACAGGGACACCGGGGAGCTGTTTTTT. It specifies CASSYDRDTGELFF. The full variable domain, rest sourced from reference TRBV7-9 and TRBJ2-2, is DTGVSQNPRHKITKRGQNVTFRCDPISEHNRLYWYRQTLGQGPEFLTYFQNEAQLEKSRLLSDRFSAERPKGSFSTLEIQRTEQGDSAMYLCASSYDRDTGELFFGEGSRLTVL.

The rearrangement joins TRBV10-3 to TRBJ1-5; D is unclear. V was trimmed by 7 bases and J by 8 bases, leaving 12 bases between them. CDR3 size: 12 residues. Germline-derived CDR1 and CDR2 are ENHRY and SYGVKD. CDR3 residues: CAINSHGEPQHF. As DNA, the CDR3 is TGTGCCATCAATTCTCATGGGGAGCCCCAGCATTTT.

The CDR3 DNA follows: TGCGCCAGCAGCCAGACCAGGGGCATGGGGGGTCAGCCCCAGCATTTT. As protein: CASSQTRGMGGQPQHF. The chain joins TRBV4-1 to TRBJ1-5; weak D call: TRBD1 (6 bases). CDR3 size: 16 residues. Between the trimmed V and J ends, which lost 3 bases and 6 bases, there was a span of 18 bases. From germline, CDR1 is MGHRA and CDR2 YSYEKL.

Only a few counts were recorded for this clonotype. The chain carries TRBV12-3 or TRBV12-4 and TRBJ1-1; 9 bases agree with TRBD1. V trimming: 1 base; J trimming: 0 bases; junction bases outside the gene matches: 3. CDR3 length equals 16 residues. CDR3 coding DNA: TGTGCCAGCAGTTTAGGGACAGGGGTGATGAACACTGAAGCTTTCTTT. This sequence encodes CASSLGTGVMNTEAFF.

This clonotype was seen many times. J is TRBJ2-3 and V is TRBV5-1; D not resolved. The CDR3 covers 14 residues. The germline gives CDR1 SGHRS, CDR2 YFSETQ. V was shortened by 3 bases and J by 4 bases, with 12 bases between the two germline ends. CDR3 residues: CASSSNGWPDTQYF. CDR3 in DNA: TGCGCCAGCAGCTCAAACGGATGGCCAGATACGCAGTATTTT.

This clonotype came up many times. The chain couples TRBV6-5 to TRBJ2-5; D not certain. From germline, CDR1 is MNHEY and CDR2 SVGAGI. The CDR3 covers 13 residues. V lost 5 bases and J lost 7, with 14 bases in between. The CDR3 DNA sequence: TGTGCCAGCAGTCATAGAGATACTGGGACCCAGTACTTC. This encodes CASSHRDTGTQYF.

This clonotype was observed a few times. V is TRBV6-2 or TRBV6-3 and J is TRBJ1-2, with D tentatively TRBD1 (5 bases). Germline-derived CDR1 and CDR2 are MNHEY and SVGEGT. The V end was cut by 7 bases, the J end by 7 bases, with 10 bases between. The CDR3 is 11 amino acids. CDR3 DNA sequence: TGTGCCAGCACCACTGGGGGTGGCTACACCTTC. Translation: CASTTGGGYTF.

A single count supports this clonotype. CDR3 protein: CASSQGDRGKNIQYF. The CDR3 DNA sequence: TGTGCCAGCAGCCAAGGGGACAGGGGGAAAAACATTCAGTACTTC. The V gene is TRBV4-2, the J gene TRBJ2-4; the match to TRBD1 covers 11 bases. Trimming removed 1 base from V and 4 bases from J; junction bases left unmatched: 0. Germline V gives CDR1 LGHNA, CDR2 YNFKEQ. The length of the CDR3 is 15 residues.

The CDR3 DNA reads TGCAGTGCCGGTGGGGGGCGGGGCGCCGGGGAGCTGTTTTTT. Protein: CSAGGGRGAGELFF. The rearrangement uses TRBV20-1 and TRBJ2-2, with D tentatively TRBD1 or TRBD2 (6 bases each). V was cut by 6 bases and J by 6 bases, with 17 bases left in between. The germline V gene has CDR1 DFQATT and CDR2 SNEGSKA (reference sequence). The CDR3 totals 14 residues.

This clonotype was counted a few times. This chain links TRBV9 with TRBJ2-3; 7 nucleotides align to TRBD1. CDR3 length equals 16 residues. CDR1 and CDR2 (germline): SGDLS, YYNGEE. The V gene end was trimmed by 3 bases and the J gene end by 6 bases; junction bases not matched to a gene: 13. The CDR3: CASSAYSWGQSDTQYF. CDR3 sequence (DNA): TGTGCCAGCAGCGCCTACTCCTGGGGACAGTCCGATACGCAGTATTTT.

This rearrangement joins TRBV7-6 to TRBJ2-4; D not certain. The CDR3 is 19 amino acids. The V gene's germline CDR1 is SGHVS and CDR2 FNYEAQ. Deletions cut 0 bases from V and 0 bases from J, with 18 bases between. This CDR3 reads CASSLAPPLSRIAKNIQYF. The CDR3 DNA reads TGTGCCAGCAGCTTAGCTCCCCCCTTATCTCGGATAGCCAAAAACATTCAGTACTTC.